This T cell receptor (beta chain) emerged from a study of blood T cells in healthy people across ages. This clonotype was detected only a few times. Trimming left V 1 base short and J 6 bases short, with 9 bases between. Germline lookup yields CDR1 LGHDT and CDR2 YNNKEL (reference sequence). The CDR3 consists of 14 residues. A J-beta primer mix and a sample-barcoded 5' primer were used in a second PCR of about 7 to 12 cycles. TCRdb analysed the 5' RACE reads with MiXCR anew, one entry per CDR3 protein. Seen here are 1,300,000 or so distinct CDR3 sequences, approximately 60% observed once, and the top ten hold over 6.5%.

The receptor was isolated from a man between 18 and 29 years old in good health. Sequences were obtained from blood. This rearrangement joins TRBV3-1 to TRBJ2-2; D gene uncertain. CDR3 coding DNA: TGTGCCAGCAGCCAAGTCCCAGGCGCCGGGGAGCTGTTTTTT. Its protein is CASSQVPGAGELFF.